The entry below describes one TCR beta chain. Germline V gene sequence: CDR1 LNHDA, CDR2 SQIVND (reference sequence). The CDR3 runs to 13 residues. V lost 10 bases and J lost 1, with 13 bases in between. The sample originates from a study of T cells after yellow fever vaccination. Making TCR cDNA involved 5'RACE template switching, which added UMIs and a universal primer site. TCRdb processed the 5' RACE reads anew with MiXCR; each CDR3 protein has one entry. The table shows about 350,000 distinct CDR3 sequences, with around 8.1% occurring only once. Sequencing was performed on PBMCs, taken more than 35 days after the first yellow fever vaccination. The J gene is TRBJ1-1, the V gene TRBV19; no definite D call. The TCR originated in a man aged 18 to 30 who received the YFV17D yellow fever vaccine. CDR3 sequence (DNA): TGTGCCACAGCAATGGGCAGGAACACTGAAGCTTTCTTT. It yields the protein CATAMGRNTEAFF.